This T cell receptor (beta chain) was profiled in a study of identical twins (dated by TCRdb to 2016 to 2017). Concerning the study at large: To test whether fetal clonotypes persist, this study deep-sequenced TCR alpha and beta repertoires from monozygotic twins, from unrelated adults of various ages, and from cord blood. To rule out contamination, replicate twin experiments were performed at different times with different library preparation protocols.

All donors were healthy Caucasians. Miltenyi CD45RO+ enrichment and human naive T-cell isolation kits were used to isolate memory (CD45RO+) and naive T cells from PBMC. Libraries were built with 5' RACE. The sequencing machine was an Illumina HiSeq 2000. A universal primer binding site was introduced by template switching, and a unique molecular identifier was present in the final cDNA, enabling accurate counting of TCR cDNA molecules. First-strand cDNA for TCR alpha and beta chains was synthesized from specific primers in the conserved constant-segment region. To control for contamination, every cDNA library carried two barcodes: a SMART-Mk sample barcode plus Illumina barcodes. TruSeq adapter sequences, together with Illumina sample barcodes, were added in two successive PCR steps. The Illumina HiSeq platform was used with custom primers to sequence TCR alpha and beta cDNA libraries. As for the original processing: Raw reads were processed with MiGEC to extract unique molecular identifiers, and MiXCR was used to determine CDR3 positions. Recombination models were inferred per individual with the repgenHMM and IGoR tools using an EM algorithm. The analysis of shared clonotypes was done with the tcR package in R, with sharing normalized by the product of cloneset sizes. Out-of-frame nonproductive sequences were analyzed to study raw recombination free of thymic and clonal selection effects. TCRdb trimmed the raw reads at Q25, called clones with MiXCR and kept productive beta chains. Entries that share a CDR3 protein sequence are merged under the most common genes and DNA. TCRdb's processing, not the authors', yielded these V and J calls. The sample table lists 120,000 to 150,000 distinct CDR3 sequences, approximately 4% of them with a count of one. The ten largest clones capture 8.1% of the sample.

Beyond this particular receptor, the publication reports: Compared with coincidental sharing between unrelated individuals, an excess of low generation-probability sequences was observed among out-of-frame TCR alpha sequences shared between twins. In beta out-of-frame sequences, excess twin sharing was weaker, because having fewer shared sequences lowered the signal-to-noise ratio. Conclusions relied on cross-sectional statistical analysis, since the same donors could not be followed over many years. Zero-insertion analyses could be partly confounded by invariant T cells such as MAIT and iNKT, although diverse VJ usage argued against such confounding for most clonotypes. Recombination models systematically underestimated out-of-frame TCR alpha sharing in monozygotic twins but agreed with sharing between unrelated individuals. Fewer insertions were carried by abundant cord blood beta clonotypes, a similar but weaker trend appeared in young adult naive repertoires, and no such trend appeared in memory repertoires.

This clonotype was detected many times. The antigen it recognizes is unknown. Base qualities are missing; no much larger clone stands one base away. This sequence was found in a man in his late teens or twenties in good health. The source material was memory T cells sorted from blood. Per the publication, the cell subset or site label means: CD45RO+ enriched T cells.

The nucleotides read TGTGCCAGCAGTATGGAGGTCCGGGGGCAAAATGAGCAGTTCTTC. Translated, this is CASSMEVRGQNEQFF. The V and J segments used are TRBV2 and TRBJ2-1; the D gene is perhaps TRBD1 or TRBD2, each of them matching over 6 bases. Taken from cysteine to phenylalanine, the CDR3 has 15 residues. Just CDR3 DNA is preserved here, 45 bases in frame from base 1. As encoded in the germline V gene, CDR1 is SNHLY while CDR2 is FYNNEI. At the junction V is shortened by 5 bases and J by 7 bases, with 18 bases in between. With the portions outside the CDR3 filled from the reference TRBV2 and TRBJ2-1 genes, the complete variable region becomes EPEVTQTPSHQVTQMGQEVILRCVPISNHLYFYWYRQILGQKVEFLVSFYNNEISEKSEIFDDQFSVERPDGSNFTLKIRSTKLEDSAMYFCASSMEVRGQNEQFFGPGTRLTVL.